The 31 T cell receptor beta chains presented below share a single source sample, sequenced in a study of T cell responses to AZD1222 COVID-19 vaccine. Sequencing was performed with immunoSEQ multiplex PCR; in TCRdb, only in-frame clones are kept and a portion is missing. The sample contains over 100,000 clones, approximately 86% of which appear only once. The material sequenced was peripheral blood, taken on day 0 of MenACWY control vaccination. Receptors were obtained from an adult in good health.

CDR3 amino acids: CATSRTGDLRETQYF. The CDR3, as DNA: TGTGCCACCAGCAGGACGGGGGATCTAAGGGAGACCCAGTACTTC. The V call is TRBV15, the J call TRBJ2-5; TRBD2 might be the D (6 bases). Trimming took 3 bases from V and 5 from J, leaving 16 bases between them. This CDR3 is built from 15 residues. Germline values: CDR1 LNHNV, CDR2 YYDKDF (reference sequence).

The V call is TRBV5-1, the J call TRBJ1-2; the D gene is possibly TRBD1 (6 bases). CDR3 length: 14 residues. V was clipped by 0 bases and J by 5 bases, with 11 bases between them. Germline values: CDR1 SGHRS, CDR2 YFSETQ. The CDR3 loop reads CASSLAPGEYGYTF. CDR3 DNA sequence: TGCGCCAGCAGCTTGGCGCCAGGGGAGTATGGCTACACCTTC.

The chain has TRBV4-3 and TRBJ2-3, with D possibly matching TRBD2 (6 bases). Germline values: CDR1 LGHNA, CDR2 YSLEER. V was trimmed by 3 bases and J by 0 bases, leaving 10 bases between them. The CDR3 sequence is 15 residues long. The CDR3 DNA is TGCGCCAGCAGCCAGCAGCGGGTCAGCACAGATACGCAGTATTTT. Residues: CASSQQRVSTDTQYF.

CDR3 protein: CASSLGQGVNTEAFF. CDR3 DNA sequence: TGCGCCAGCAGCCTGGGACAGGGGGTGAACACTGAAGCTTTCTTT. The V call is TRBV4-3, the J call TRBJ1-1; 11 bases align to TRBD1. V was clipped by 4 bases and J by 0 bases; unmatched bases: 1. The CDR3 contains 15 residues. The germline gives CDR1 LGHNA, CDR2 YSLEER.

In its sample, this clone was seen a few times. The chain joins TRBV12-3 or TRBV12-4 to TRBJ1-5; 7 bases fit TRBD1. CDR3 size: 13 residues. The V and J ends lost 6 bases and 9 bases, in that order; junction bases with no gene match: 8. CDR3 in amino acids: CASSGVQGLPQHF. DNA of the CDR3: TGTGCCAGCAGCGGGGTACAGGGGCTGCCCCAGCATTTT.

V gene TRBV24-1 combines with J gene TRBJ1-4, with 7 bases that match TRBD1. CDR3 length: 15 amino acids. CDR1 and CDR2 (germline): KGHDR, SFDVKD. The V gene end was trimmed by 4 bases and the J gene end by 4 bases; junction bases not matched to a gene: 5. In DNA form, the CDR3 reads TGTGCCACCAGTGACCCTACAGGGGATAATGAAAAACTGTTTTTT. It translates to CATSDPTGDNEKLFF.

The genes are TRBV15 and TRBJ1-2, with 11 bases aligning to TRBD1. Trimming cost V 3 bases and J 8 bases; bases outside gene matches: 8. The V gene's germline CDR1 is LNHNV and CDR2 YYDKDF (reference sequence). This CDR3 region has 15 residues. Here the CDR3 reads CATSRFLGTGGGYTF. CDR3 sequence (DNA): TGTGCCACCAGCAGGTTCTTAGGGACAGGGGGAGGCTACACCTTC. The full variable domain, with the rest looked up from reference TRBV15 and TRBJ1-2, is DAMVIQNPRYQVTQFGKPVTLSCSQTLNHNVMYWYQQKSSQAPKLLFHYYDKDFNNEADTPDNFQSRRPNTSFCFLDIRSPGLGDTAMYLCATSRFLGTGGGYTFGSGTRLTVV.

The rearrangement joins TRBV11-2 to TRBJ1-6, with D possibly being TRBD1 (5 bases). The germline V and J ends were trimmed by 5 bases and 7 bases, with 21 bases remaining between them. Germline V gives CDR1 SGHAT, CDR2 FQNNGV. The CDR3 contains 17 residues. CDR3 in DNA: TGTGCCAGCAGCCTGCGCCGGGACCGTCGGTCGAATTCACCCCTCCACTTT. Amino acids: CASSLRRDRRSNSPLHF.

The CDR3 coding sequence is TGTGCCAGCAGCGACACAAGGAACACTGAAGCTTTCTTT. It codes for CASSDTRNTEAFF. The genes are TRBV2 and TRBJ1-1; unclear D gene. CDR1 and CDR2 from the germline V gene are SNHLY and FYNNEI. The CDR3 covers 13 residues. Trimming left V 6 bases short and J 1 base short, with 9 bases between.

V is TRBV6-2 or TRBV6-3 and J is TRBJ2-1; the match to TRBD2 covers 11 bases. The CDR3 has 18 residues. V was pared by 0 bases and J by 3 bases, with 7 bases of the junction left unmatched. The germline gives CDR1 MNHEY, CDR2 SVGEGT. DNA of the CDR3: TGTGCCAGCAGTTACTCGAAGAGCGGACTAGCGGGCTACAATGAGCAGTTCTTC. This encodes CASSYSKSGLAGYNEQFF.

V usage is TRBV9 and J usage is TRBJ2-3, with D perhaps TRBD2 (5 bases). Trimming removed 1 base from V and 6 bases from J, with 12 bases in between. The CDR3 runs 14 residues. Germline V gene data show CDR1 as SGDLS and CDR2 as YYNGEE. The CDR3 nucleotides are TGTGCCAGCAGCGTATCGGGGAAGATGGATACGCAGTATTTT. Translating gives CASSVSGKMDTQYF.

This chain connects TRBV3-1 (or the pseudogene TRBV3-2) to TRBJ1-1, with a tentative D call TRBD1 (5 bases). Between the trimmed V and J ends, which lost 0 bases and 1 base, there was a span of 12 bases. Germline CDR1 and CDR2: LGHDT and YNNKEL (reference sequence). There are 16 residues in the CDR3. CDR3 bases: TGTGCCAGCAGCCAAGATCTCGGCCAGGGGAACACTGAAGCTTTCTTT. It encodes CASSQDLGQGNTEAFF.

The V and J genes are TRBV20-1 and TRBJ1-5; 8 bases line up with TRBD1. The trim removed 3 bases at V and 6 bases at J, leaving 10 bases unmatched. This CDR3 region has 15 residues. CDR1 is DFQATT and CDR2 is SNEGSKA in the germline V gene (reference sequence). CDR3 bases: TGCAGTGCTAGTCCGATGGGCCAGGGGGCTCAGCCCCAGCATTTT. Protein product: CSASPMGQGAQPQHF.

The chain recombines TRBV5-1 with TRBJ2-1; TRBD2 agrees at 7 bases. The length of the CDR3 is 17 residues. The V segment lost 0 bases and the J segment 4 bases; nucleotides outside the gene matches: 10. Germline V CDR1 and CDR2: SGHRS, YFSETQ. The CDR3 here is CASSLARLAETYNEQFF. The CDR3 DNA reads TGCGCCAGCAGCTTGGCCAGGCTAGCGGAGACGTACAATGAGCAGTTCTTC.

The gene calls are TRBV25-1 and TRBJ2-5; 7 positions agree with TRBD1. Per germline, CDR1 MGHDK and CDR2 SYGVNS. V trimming: 5 bases; J trimming: 5 bases; junction bases outside the gene matches: 8. The CDR3 covers 14 residues. CDR3 DNA: TGTGCCAGCAGTCTACAGGGGATTGGGGAGACCCAGTACTTC. Its protein is CASSLQGIGETQYF. The complete variable domain, with remaining parts taken from reference TRBV25-1 and TRBJ2-5, reads EADIYQTPRYLVIGTGKKITLECSQTMGHDKMYWYQQDPGMELHLIHYSYGVNSTEKGDLSSESTVSRIRTEHFPLTLESARPSHTSQYLCASSLQGIGETQYFGPGTRLLVL.

This rearrangement joins TRBV4-1 to TRBJ1-5, with D perhaps TRBD1 (5 bases). The germline V gene has CDR1 MGHRA and CDR2 YSYEKL. This CDR3 region has 16 residues. The V and J ends lost 1 base and 2 bases respectively, with 12 bases between them. CDR3: CASSQVQGTGNQPQHF. Written as DNA, the CDR3 is TGCGCCAGCAGCCAAGTTCAGGGAACAGGCAATCAGCCCCAGCATTTT.

The chain uses TRBV15 and TRBJ1-2; perhaps TRBD1 as D (5 bases). The CDR3 consists of 15 residues. CDR1 and CDR2 from the germline V gene are LNHNV and YYDKDF (reference sequence). The V and J ends lost 1 base and 10 bases respectively, with 19 bases between them. CDR3 region: CATSRGGRDRPAYTF. The CDR3 DNA reads as TGTGCCACCAGCAGAGGGGGCAGGGACCGACCAGCCTACACCTTC.

The CDR3 loop reads CASSQVPPNEQFF. Here the CDR3 DNA reads TGCGCCAGCAGCCAAGTACCCCCCAATGAGCAGTTCTTC. This rearrangement joins TRBV4-3 to TRBJ2-1; D unresolved. The length of the CDR3 is 13 residues. V gave up 1 base and J gave up 6 bases, with 7 bases separating them. Germline CDR1 and CDR2: LGHNA and YSLEER.

V and J are TRBV2 and TRBJ2-7; 7 bases match TRBD1. V was clipped by 8 bases and J by 2 bases; unmatched bases: 9. This CDR3 has 14 amino acids. Looked up from germline, CDR1 is SNHLY and CDR2 is FYNNEI. CDR3 sequence (DNA): TGTGCCAGCGGAGCCCGGACAGGAACCTACGAGCAGTACTTC. Translation: CASGARTGTYEQYF.

This chain joins TRBV3-1 (or the pseudogene TRBV3-2) and TRBJ1-3; TRBD1 is a possible D gene (6 bases). With 3 bases removed from V and 4 bases from J, the gap between germline ends came to 10 bases. CDR3 length equals 14 residues. Germline V lookup: CDR1 LGHDT, CDR2 YNNKEL (reference sequence). The CDR3 reads CASSQGAGGNTIYF. CDR3 in DNA: TGTGCCAGCAGCCAGGGGGCAGGAGGAAACACCATATATTTT.

CDR3 residues: CSVAGLAGVKRYTGELFF. The CDR3 DNA reads as TGCAGCGTGGCGGGACTAGCGGGAGTAAAAAGATACACCGGGGAGCTGTTTTTT. The V call is TRBV29-1, the J call TRBJ2-2, with TRBD2 identical over 14 bases. The V gene's germline CDR1 is SQVTM and CDR2 ANQGSEA. V lost 6 bases and J lost 3; bases outside the gene matches: 12. The CDR3 sequence is 18 residues long.

The V and J genes are TRBV4-1 and TRBJ2-7, with 10 positions matching TRBD2. The junction had 13 bases not matched to a gene; V was cut back by 3 bases and J by 2 bases. The germline CDR1 and CDR2 sequences are MGHRA and YSYEKL. The CDR3 runs to 18 residues. The DNA of the CDR3 is TGCGCCAGCAGCCATATGTTGGGACTAGCGCATCTTACCTACGAGCAGTACTTC. Translating it yields CASSHMLGLAHLTYEQYF.

This chain connects TRBV18 to TRBJ1-1; a weak D match, TRBD1 (6 bases). Trimming took off 0 bases at V and 0 bases at J, with 11 bases between the two ends. The germline V gene has CDR1 KGHSH and CDR2 LQKENI. CDR3 length: 16 amino acids. The CDR3 DNA reads as TGTGCCAGCTCACCACCGCCGACAGGCTTGAACACTGAAGCTTTCTTT. It yields the protein CASSPPPTGLNTEAFF.

V is TRBV9 and J is TRBJ1-2, with D tentatively TRBD1 (6 bases). V was pared by 0 bases and J by 3 bases, with 12 bases between. Germline CDR1 reads SGDLS; CDR2 reads YYNGEE. The CDR3 is 15 residues long. CDR3 in amino acids: CASSVADRGDYGYTF. Here the CDR3 DNA reads TGTGCCAGCAGCGTAGCGGACAGAGGGGACTATGGCTACACCTTC.

This clone was counted a single time. The V call is TRBV7-9, the J call TRBJ1-2, with a weak D call TRBD1 (5 bases). The CDR3 runs 14 residues. Germline lookup yields CDR1 SEHNR and CDR2 FQNEAQ (reference sequence). The V end lost 4 bases, the J end lost 7 bases, and 16 bases lay between the germline ends. Here the CDR3 reads CASSYGTPGGGYTF. In DNA, the CDR3 is TGTGCCAGCAGCTACGGGACCCCCGGAGGTGGCTACACCTTC.

V and J are TRBV11-2 and TRBJ2-1; D possibly matches TRBD1 or TRBD2 (6 bases each). V was trimmed by 8 bases and J by 12 bases, leaving 17 bases between them. The CDR3 has 12 amino acids. Germline CDR1 is SGHAT and CDR2 is FQNNGV. Here the CDR3 reads CASWPGARGQFF. The CDR3 region has the DNA TGTGCCAGCTGGCCGGGGGCCCGTGGGCAGTTCTTC.

The chain combines TRBV7-8 with TRBJ2-7; D is possibly TRBD1 (6 bases). Trimming removed 5 bases at V and 3 bases at J, with 14 bases between. Per germline, CDR1 SGHVS and CDR2 FQNEAQ. The CDR3 is 14 amino acids. The CDR3 sequence is CASSPRTELYEQYF. The CDR3 DNA sequence: TGTGCCAGCAGCCCCCGGACAGAGCTCTACGAGCAGTACTTC.

The chain couples TRBV7-9 to TRBJ2-2; TRBD2 aligns across 9 bases. Germline V gene lookup returns CDR1 SEHNR and CDR2 FQNEAQ (reference sequence). The CDR3 consists of 18 residues. Germline trimming cut 5 bases from V and 5 bases from J; bases unmatched to any gene: 15. CDR3 in DNA: TGTGCCAGCAGCCCCCGCACAGGCGGGAGGGTCAGTACCGGGGAGCTGTTTTTT. The encoded protein is CASSPRTGGRVSTGELFF.

V and J are TRBV5-1 and TRBJ2-2; TRBD2 agrees at 9 bases. This CDR3 is built from 15 residues. V dropped 0 bases and J dropped 8; count of bases not matched to a gene: 5. CDR1 is SGHRS and CDR2 is YFSETQ in the germline V gene. CDR3 region: CASSLVGLASGELFF. The CDR3 bases are TGCGCCAGCAGCTTGGTGGGACTAGCTTCAGGGGAGCTGTTTTTT.

The J gene is TRBJ2-7, the V gene TRBV7-3, with D perhaps matching TRBD2 (6 bases). Germline loops: CDR1 SGHTA, CDR2 FQGTGA. V dropped 5 bases and J dropped 4 bases, with 21 bases sitting between them. This CDR3 has 16 amino acids. The CDR3 DNA follows: TGTGCCAGCAGCCAGAGCGGGTCCCACCGACCTTACGAGCAGTACTTC. The encoded protein is CASSQSGSHRPYEQYF.

This clone was picked up many times. The chain employs TRBV9 and TRBJ1-1; D gene ambiguous. The CDR3 has 14 amino acids. V gave up 4 bases and J gave up 1 base, with 11 bases separating them. The germline V gene encodes CDR1 SGDLS and CDR2 YYNGEE. The CDR3 reads CASSRADWNTEAFF. The CDR3 DNA reads TGTGCCAGCAGCAGGGCCGACTGGAACACTGAAGCTTTCTTT.